Below are 10 T cell receptor beta chains sequenced from a single sample in a study of blood T cell repertoires in COVID-19. Only in-frame clones appear in the TCRdb table, and some are missing; sequencing was by immunoSEQ multiplex PCR. This sample yields fewer than 200,000 clones, of which around 89% are seen a single time; 25% to 30% belongs to the top ten. The sequencing sample was made of peripheral blood. The receptors derive from a man in his sixties with acute or convalescent COVID-19.

The genes are TRBV30 and TRBJ1-4; 7 bases are shared with TRBD1. Trimming cost V 0 bases and J 8 bases; bases outside gene matches: 9. In germline, CDR1 is GTSNPN, CDR2 SVGIG (reference sequence). The CDR3 is 15 residues long. CDR3 DNA: TGTGCCTGGAGTGTACCGAGGCAGGGGGTGGAAAAACTGTTTTTT. It is translated as CAWSVPRQGVEKLFF.

J is TRBJ2-7 and V is TRBV21-1; no DNA check was done on the table's D call, TRBD2. TRBV21-1 is a recognized pseudogene. The CDR3 totals 16 residues. CDR3 protein: CASRTAEAESSYEQYV. CDR3 sequence (DNA): TGTGCCAGCAGAACCGCTGAGGCCGAGAGCTCCTACGAGCAGTACGTC.

The chain links TRBV7-8 to TRBJ1-1, with D maybe TRBD1 (6 bases). Per the germline V gene, CDR1 is SGHVS and CDR2 is FQNEAQ. The CDR3 loop spans 15 amino acids. The V gene lost 5 bases and the J gene lost 6 bases, with 19 bases spanning the gap. The CDR3, as DNA: TGTGCCAGCAGCGAAGTACGGGGGGCTGCGCCTGAAGCTTTCTTT. Translated, it gives CASSEVRGAAPEAFF. The full variable domain, its missing parts supplied by reference TRBV7-8 and TRBJ1-1, is GAGVSQSPRYKVAKRGQDVALRCDPISGHVSLFWYQQALGQGPEFLTYFQNEAQLDKSGLPSDRFFAERPEGSVSTLKIQRTQQEDSAVYLCASSEVRGAAPEAFFGQGTRLTVV.

This clone appeared once. The chain uses TRBV18 and TRBJ1-6; TRBD1 agrees at 9 bases. The CDR3 contains 14 residues. The ends lost 4 bases at V and 7 bases at J; junction bases unmatched: 2. CDR1 is KGHSH and CDR2 is LQKENI in the germline V gene. CDR3 DNA: TGTGCCAGCTCACTGGACAGGGGAAATTCACCCCTCCACTTT. Residues: CASSLDRGNSPLHF.

Worth noting for this clone: Different DNA sequences within this sample yield the same CDR3. This chain connects TRBV18 to TRBJ1-1, with 7 positions matching TRBD1. The germline CDR1 and CDR2 sequences are KGHSH and LQKENI. The CDR3 length is 13 residues. Trimming cost V 2 bases and J 5 bases; bases outside gene matches: 2. In nucleotides, the CDR3 is TGTGCCAGCTCACCAGACAGGGTGACTGAAGCTTTCTTT. Protein sequence: CASSPDRVTEAFF.

The chain recombines TRBV9 with TRBJ1-2; 10 bases are a match to TRBD1. This CDR3 is 16 amino acids long. V lost 4 bases and J lost 3; bases outside the gene matches: 9. Germline CDR1 SGDLS, CDR2 YYNGEE. This CDR3 is CASSPSPGQGYYGYTF. As DNA, the CDR3 is TGTGCCAGCAGCCCTAGCCCGGGACAGGGGTACTATGGCTACACCTTC.

The chain employs TRBV14 and TRBJ1-2, with D possibly TRBD1 on 6 matching bases. Between the trimmed V and J ends, which lost 6 bases and 7 bases, there was a span of 15 bases. CDR1 SGHDN and CDR2 FVKESK come from the germline V gene. CDR3 size: 13 residues. CDR3 DNA: TGTGCCAGCAGTCCACAGGGATTCGGTGGCTACACCTTC. It specifies CASSPQGFGGYTF.

The V call is TRBV12-3 or TRBV12-4, the J call TRBJ2-2; D remains unclear. CDR3 length: 13 residues. V was shortened by 4 bases and J by 4 bases, with 7 bases between the two germline ends. The CDR3 is CASSYNPTGELFF. CDR3 DNA sequence: TGTGCCAGCAGTTATAATCCCACCGGGGAGCTGTTTTTT.

The chain has TRBV7-8 and TRBJ1-2; D uncertain. V lost 5 bases and J 4 bases, leaving 8 bases between the germline ends. CDR1 is SGHVS and CDR2 is FQNEAQ in the germline V gene. The CDR3 has 12 amino acids. The CDR3 region is CASSPGVYGYTF. In nucleotides, the CDR3 is TGTGCCAGCAGCCCAGGCGTCTATGGCTACACCTTC.

The J gene is TRBJ1-1, the V gene TRBV6-5, with D hard to call. Germline lookup yields CDR1 MNHEY and CDR2 SVGAGI. V was cut by 4 bases and J by 5 bases, with 11 bases left in between. The CDR3 loop spans 13 amino acids. The CDR3, as DNA: TGTGCCAGCAGTTGGACTGTCTCTACTGAAGCTTTCTTT. Encoded protein: CASSWTVSTEAFF.